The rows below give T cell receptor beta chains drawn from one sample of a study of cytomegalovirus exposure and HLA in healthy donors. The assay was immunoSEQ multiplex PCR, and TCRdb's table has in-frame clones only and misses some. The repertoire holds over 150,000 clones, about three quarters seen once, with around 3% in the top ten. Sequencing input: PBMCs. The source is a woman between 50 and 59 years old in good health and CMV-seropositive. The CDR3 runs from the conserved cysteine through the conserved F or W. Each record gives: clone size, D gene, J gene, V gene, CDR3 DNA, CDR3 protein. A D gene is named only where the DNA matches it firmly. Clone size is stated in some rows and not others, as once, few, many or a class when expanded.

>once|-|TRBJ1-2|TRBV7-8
TGTGCCAGCAGCAATCAGGGCCCCGCCGGCGGCTATGGCTACACCTTC
CASSNQGPAGGYGYTF
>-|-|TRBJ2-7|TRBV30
TGTGCCTGGGGAATCGGAGCCGAGCAGTACTTC
CAWGIGAEQYF
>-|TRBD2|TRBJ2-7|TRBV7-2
TGTGCCAGCAGCTTAGCGGCTAGCGGGAGTTTCTACGAGCAGTACTTC
CASSLAASGSFYEQYF
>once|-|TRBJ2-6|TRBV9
TGTGCCAGCAGCGTAGTGTGGCGGTCTGGGGCCAACGTCCTGACTTTC
CASSVVWRSGANVLTF
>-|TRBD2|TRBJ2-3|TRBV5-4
TGTGCCAGCAAGCGGGTGCTAGCGGAGAGCACAGATACGCAGTATTTT
CASKRVLAESTDTQYF
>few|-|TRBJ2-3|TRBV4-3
TGCGCCAGCAGCCAAGGAAACAGCCCGCTGCCGTATTTT
CASSQGNSPLPYF
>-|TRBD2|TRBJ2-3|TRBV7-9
TGTGCCAGCAGTCAGAGGCATCGCGGGGGGGCCAGAGAAGATACGCAGTATTTT
CASSQRHRGGAREDTQYF
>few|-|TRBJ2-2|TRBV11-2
TGTGCCAGCAGCCCCCGGACAGCCGGGGAGCTGTTTTTT
CASSPRTAGELFF
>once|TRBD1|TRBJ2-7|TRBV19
TGTGCCAGTAGTCTATGGACAGGGGAGGTGAGCGAGCAGTACTTC
CASSLWTGEVSEQYF
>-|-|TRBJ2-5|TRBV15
TGTGCCACCAGCATTGGCAGGGCGGCAGGCCAGGAGACCCAGTACTTC
CATSIGRAAGQETQYF
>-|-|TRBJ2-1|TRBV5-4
TGTGCCAGCAGCATGGACACCTCCTACAATGAGCAGTTCTTC
CASSMDTSYNEQFF
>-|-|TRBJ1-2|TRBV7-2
TGTGCCAGCAGCCCGTCCGCGGGGAGGGGGATCTATGGCTACACCTTC
CASSPSAGRGIYGYTF
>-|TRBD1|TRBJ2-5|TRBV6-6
TGTGCCAGCAGTCAATGGACAGGGCAGGGAGAGACCCAGTACTTC
CASSQWTGQGETQYF
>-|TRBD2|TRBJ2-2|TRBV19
TGTGCCAGTAGTCCCCTGTGGCGGGGGACGAACACCGGGGAGCTGTTTTTT
CASSPLWRGTNTGELFF
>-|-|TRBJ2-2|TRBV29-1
TGCAGCGGGACAGCGAACACCGGGGAGCTGTTTTTT
CSGTANTGELFF
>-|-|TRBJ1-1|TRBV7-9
TGTGCCAGCAGCTTTACTGTGAACACTGAAGCTTTCTTT
CASSFTVNTEAFF
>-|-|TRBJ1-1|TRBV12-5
TGTGCTAGTGGTCCCCAGACGGGAGGGACTGAAGCTTTCTTT
CASGPQTGGTEAFF
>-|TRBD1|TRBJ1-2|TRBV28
TGTGCCAGCAGAACCCAGGGGGCGTTACTGGGGGGCTACACCTTC
CASRTQGALLGGYTF
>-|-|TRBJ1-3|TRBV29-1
TGCAGCGTTGTTACAGGATCCAACTCTGGAAACACCATATATTTT
CSVVTGSNSGNTIYF
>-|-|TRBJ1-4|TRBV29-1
TGCAGCGCCTCGCTGGGGGCCAGTAATGAAAAACTGTTTTTT
CSASLGASNEKLFF
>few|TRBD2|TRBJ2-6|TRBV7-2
TGTGCCAGCAGCTTAGGGCTAGCGGGGCCCTCTGGGGCCAACGTCCTGACTTTC
CASSLGLAGPSGANVLTF
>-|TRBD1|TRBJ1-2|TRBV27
TGTGCCAGCAGCAAAATCGTTACAGGGGGCGCGAACTATGGCTACACCTTC
CASSKIVTGGANYGYTF
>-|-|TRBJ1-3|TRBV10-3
TGTGCCATCAGCGCCCCTCTGACAGGCGAAATCTCTGGAAACACCATATATTTT
CAISAPLTGEISGNTIYF
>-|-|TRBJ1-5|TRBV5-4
TGTGCCAGCAGCGACCGGGGACAGCCCCAGCATTTT
CASSDRGQPQHF
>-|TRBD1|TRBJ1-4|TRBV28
TGTGCCAGCAGTTATTCCGGGACAGGGGGTGAAAAACTGTTTTTT
CASSYSGTGGEKLFF
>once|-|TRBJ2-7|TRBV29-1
TGCAGCGTCTCCTTGACAGGCGCCTACGAGCAGTACTTC
CSVSLTGAYEQYF
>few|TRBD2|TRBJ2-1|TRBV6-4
TGTGCCAGCAGTCATAGCGGGCGTAGCTCCTACAATGAGCAGTTCTTC
CASSHSGRSSYNEQFF
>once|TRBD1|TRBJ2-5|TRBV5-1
TGCGCCAGCAGCTTGCAGGGGGACCAAGAGACCCAGTACTTC
CASSLQGDQETQYF
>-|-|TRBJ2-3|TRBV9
TGTGCCAGCAGCCCCCGGGGGAGAGGCGGGACAGATACGCAGTATTTT
CASSPRGRGGTDTQYF
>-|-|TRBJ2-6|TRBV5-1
TGCGCCAGCAGCTTGTCCCCCTCTGGGGCCAACGGCCTGACTTTC
CASSLSPSGANGLTF
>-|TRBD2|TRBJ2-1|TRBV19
TGTGCCAGTAGTTCTGGGACTAGCCTAAGCTCCTACAATGAGCAGTTCTTC
CASSSGTSLSSYNEQFF
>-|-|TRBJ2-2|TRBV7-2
TGTGCCAGCAGCTTCCCGGCGGGACAGCCGAACACCGGGGAGCTGTTTTTT
CASSFPAGQPNTGELFF
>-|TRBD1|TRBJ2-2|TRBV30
TGTGCCTGGAGTGTAATCCCGGGACAGGGGGCCGGGGAGCTGTTTTTT
CAWSVIPGQGAGELFF
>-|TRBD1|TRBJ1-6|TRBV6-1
TGTGCCAGCACCCCTGACAGGGGGCATTCACCCCTCCACTTT
CASTPDRGHSPLHF
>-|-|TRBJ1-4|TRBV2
TGTGCCAGCAGTGAACAGGGGAACGAAAAACTGTTTTTT
CASSEQGNEKLFF
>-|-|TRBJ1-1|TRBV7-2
TGTGCCAGCAGCTTAGCGGAGCACACTGAAGCTTTCTTT
CASSLAEHTEAFF
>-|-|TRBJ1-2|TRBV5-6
TGTGCCAGCAGCATTGGACCGGAGGGCTATGGCTACACCTTC
CASSIGPEGYGYTF
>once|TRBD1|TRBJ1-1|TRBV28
TGTGCCAGCAGTCCCGGGACAGGGACCACTGAAGCTTTCTTT
CASSPGTGTTEAFF
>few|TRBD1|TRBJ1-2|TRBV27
TGTGCCAGCAGTTTATCTGCAGGGGGTAACTATGGCTACACCTTC
CASSLSAGGNYGYTF
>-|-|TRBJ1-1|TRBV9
TGTGCCAGCAGCGTAGTGAGGGTTATCGGAACTGAAGCTTTCTTT
CASSVVRVIGTEAFF
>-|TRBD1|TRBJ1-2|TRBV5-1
TGCGCCAGCAGCCTAGGGGGCCGGGAACACTATGGCTACACCTTC
CASSLGGREHYGYTF
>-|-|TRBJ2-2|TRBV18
TGTGCCAGCTCACCACAACCCGACAGAGGCGGGGAGCTGTTTTTT
CASSPQPDRGGELFF
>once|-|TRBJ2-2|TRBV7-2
TGTGCCAGCAGCTTCGGCGGGGGGACAGGGTTCGGCGGGGAGCTGTTTTTT
CASSFGGGTGFGGELFF
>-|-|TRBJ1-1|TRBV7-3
TGTGCCAGCAGCTTAACGGGGGCAGTTGAAGCTTTCTTT
CASSLTGAVEAFF
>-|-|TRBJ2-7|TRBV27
TGTGCCAGCAGTTTAGGCAACTCCTACGAGCAGTACTTC
CASSLGNSYEQYF
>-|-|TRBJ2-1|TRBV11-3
TGTGCCAGCAGCTTAGGGCAGAACAATGAGCAGTTCTTC
CASSLGQNNEQFF
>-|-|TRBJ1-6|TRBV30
TGTGTCTGGAGTGCCAATAGTAATTCACCCCTCCACTTT
CVWSANSNSPLHF
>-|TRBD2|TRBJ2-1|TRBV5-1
TGCGCCAGCAGCTTGGTTGGAGCTTCCAGGACTAGCGGGAGTCGTGAGCAGTTCTTC
CASSLVGASRTSGSREQFF
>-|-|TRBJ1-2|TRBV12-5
TGTGCTAGTGGTGTATCCACCCTCTTGTCGGGTGGCTACACCTTC
CASGVSTLLSGGYTF
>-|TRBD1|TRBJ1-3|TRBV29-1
TGCAGCGTTGCGACAGGGGGAAACACCATATATTTT
CSVATGGNTIYF
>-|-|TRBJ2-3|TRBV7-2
TGTGCCAGCAGCTTCCAACTGGTCGAGCCCACGCAGTATTTT
CASSFQLVEPTQYF
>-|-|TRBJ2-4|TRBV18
TGTGCCAGCTCACCAACCTACAGCTCGATTGGAGCCAAAAACATTCAGTACTTC
CASSPTYSSIGAKNIQYF
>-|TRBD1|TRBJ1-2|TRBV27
TGTGCCAGCAGTTTAGCCGGACAGGGGAACTATGGCTACACCTTC
CASSLAGQGNYGYTF
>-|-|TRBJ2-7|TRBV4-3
TGCGCCAGCAGCCCCGGACATCTCGTTTCTTCCTCCTACGAGCAGTACTTC
CASSPGHLVSSSYEQYF
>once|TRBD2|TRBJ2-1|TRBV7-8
TGTGCCAGCAGCTCCGAATATAGCGGGAGTGTGGGCAATGAGCAGTTCTTC
CASSSEYSGSVGNEQFF
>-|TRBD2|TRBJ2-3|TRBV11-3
TGTGCCAGCAGTATCCTAGCGGGGGCAGATACGCAGTATTTT
CASSILAGADTQYF
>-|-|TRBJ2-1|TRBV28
TGTGCCAGCAGTTTTGACCAGGTGGGAGGGGGGTACCATGAGCAGTTCTTC
CASSFDQVGGGYHEQFF
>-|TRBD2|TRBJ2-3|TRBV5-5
TGTGCCAGCAGTCCCGGACTAGCGGGAGGGCTGCGGGGTTTGGACACGCAGTATTTT
CASSPGLAGGLRGLDTQYF
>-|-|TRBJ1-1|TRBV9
TGTGCCAGCAGTGTTAAGGCAGGCCGGAACACTGAAGCTTTCTTT
CASSVKAGRNTEAFF
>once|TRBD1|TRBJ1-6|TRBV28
TGTGCCAGCAGTCTCCCAGACAGGGTAAAGAATTCACCCCTCCACTTT
CASSLPDRVKNSPLHF